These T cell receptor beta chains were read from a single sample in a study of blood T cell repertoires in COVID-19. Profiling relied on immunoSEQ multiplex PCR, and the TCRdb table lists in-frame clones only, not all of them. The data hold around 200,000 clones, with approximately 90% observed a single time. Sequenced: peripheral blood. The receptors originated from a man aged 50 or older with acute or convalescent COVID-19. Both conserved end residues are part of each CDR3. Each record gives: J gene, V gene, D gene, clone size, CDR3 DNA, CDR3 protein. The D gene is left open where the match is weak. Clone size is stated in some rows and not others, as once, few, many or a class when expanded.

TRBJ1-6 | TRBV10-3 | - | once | TGTGCCATCAGTGACCAGGGGAGGGGTTCGGGTAATTCACCCCTCCACTTT | CAISDQGRGSGNSPLHF
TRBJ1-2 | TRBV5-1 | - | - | TGCGCCAGCAGCCCCAGGACAGAGATCTATGGCTACACCTTC | CASSPRTEIYGYTF
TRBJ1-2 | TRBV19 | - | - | TGTGCCAGTAGTTTAGGAGAGGCCGGTAACTATGGCTACACCTTC | CASSLGEAGNYGYTF
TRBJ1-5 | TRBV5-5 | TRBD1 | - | TGTGCCAGCAGCTCTCAGGGGGGCAATCAGCCCCAGCATTTT | CASSSQGGNQPQHF
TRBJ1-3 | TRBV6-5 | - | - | TGTGCCAGCAGTTACTCGATCTCTGGCGGAGGAAACACCATATATTTT | CASSYSISGGGNTIYF
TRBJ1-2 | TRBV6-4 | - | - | TGTGCCACCCGAGGATCCTATGGCTACACCTTC | CATRGSYGYTF
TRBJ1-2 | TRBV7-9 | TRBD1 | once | TGTGCCAGCAGCTTAGGAGCGACAGGGGGCAGGGGTGGCTACACCTTC | CASSLGATGGRGGYTF
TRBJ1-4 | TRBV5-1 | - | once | TGCGCCAGCAGCTCGGGCCAGGGGTTAGGGGAAAAACTGTTTTTT | CASSSGQGLGEKLFF
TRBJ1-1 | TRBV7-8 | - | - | TGTGCCAGCAGCGCCACAGAGTCGGACACTGAAGCTTTCTTT | CASSATESDTEAFF
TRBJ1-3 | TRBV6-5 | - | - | TGTGCCAGCAGTTACGATCCGAGCTCTGGAAACACCATATATTTT | CASSYDPSSGNTIYF
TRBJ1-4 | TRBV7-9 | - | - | TGTGCCAGCAGCTCCCTGGGCGGGCTATTCGAAAAACTGTTTTTT | CASSSLGGLFEKLFF
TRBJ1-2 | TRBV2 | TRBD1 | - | TGTGCCAGCAGGGAGGGACAGGGCGTTAGCTATGGCTACACCTTC | CASREGQGVSYGYTF
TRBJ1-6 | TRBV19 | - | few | TGTGCCAGTAGTGCCAGACAAACGCGAACCTTTAATTCACCCCTCCACTTT | CASSARQTRTFNSPLHF
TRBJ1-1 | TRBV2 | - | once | TGTGCCAGCACTCAAGAATGGTCTACCACTGAAGCTTTCTTT | CASTQEWSTTEAFF
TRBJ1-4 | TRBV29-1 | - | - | TGCAGCGTTAATCAGGGCCAAGCGACTAATGAAAAACTGTTTTTT | CSVNQGQATNEKLFF
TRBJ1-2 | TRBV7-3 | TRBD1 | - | TGTGCCAGCAGCTCCGATAACCCGGGACAGGGGGCGCGGGGCTACACCTTC | CASSSDNPGQGARGYTF
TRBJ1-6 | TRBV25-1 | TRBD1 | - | TGTGCCAGCAGTGAATATTACGACAGGGGAAATTCACCCCCCCACTTT | CASSEYYDRGNSPPHF
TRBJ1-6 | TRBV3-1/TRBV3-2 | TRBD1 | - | TGTGCCAGCAGCCAGACAGGGGTAAGCTCACCCCTCCACTTT | CASSQTGVSSPLHF
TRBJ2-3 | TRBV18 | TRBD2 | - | TGTGCCAGCTCAAGACTAGCGGGGGGATCAGATACGCAGTATTTT | CASSRLAGGSDTQYF
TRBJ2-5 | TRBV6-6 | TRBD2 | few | TGTGCCAGCAGTTCCCCGAACGCGGGGGAAGAGACCCAGTACTTC | CASSSPNAGEETQYF
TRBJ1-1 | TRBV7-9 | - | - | TGTGCCAGCAGCTTAGCGGTAGCGAACACTGAAGCTTTCTTT | CASSLAVANTEAFF
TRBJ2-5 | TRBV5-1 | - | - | TGCGCCAGCAGCTTATTATCGACAGGCCAAGAGACCCAGTACTTC | CASSLLSTGQETQYF
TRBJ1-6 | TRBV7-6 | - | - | TGTGCCAGCAGTTCATACAGGGATAATTCACCCCTCCACTTT | CASSSYRDNSPLHF
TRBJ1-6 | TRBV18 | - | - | TGTGCCAGCTCACAGGGGGAAAGCCATAATTCACCCCTCCACTTT | CASSQGESHNSPLHF
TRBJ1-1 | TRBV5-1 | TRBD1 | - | TGCGCCAGCAGCTTCGGGACAGCCCAACGGGCTTTCTTT | CASSFGTAQRAFF
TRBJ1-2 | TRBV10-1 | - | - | TGCGCCAGCAGTGAGTCGGGAGTAGCTAACTATGGCTACACCTTC | CASSESGVANYGYTF
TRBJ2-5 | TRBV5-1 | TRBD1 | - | TGCGCCAGCAGCTTGCCCGGGACAGGGTTGAAGGAGACCCAGTACTTC | CASSLPGTGLKETQYF
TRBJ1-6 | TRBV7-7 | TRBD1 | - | TGTGCCAGCAGCTTGACGACAGGGGGGAATTCACCCCTCCACTTT | CASSLTTGGNSPLHF
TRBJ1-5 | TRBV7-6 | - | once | TGTGCCAGCAGCTTAGGTCCAGGGGAAAGCAATCAGCCCCAGCATTTT | CASSLGPGESNQPQHF
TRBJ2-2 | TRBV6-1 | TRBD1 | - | TGTGCCAGCAGTGTGACAGGGGGCGCTTTTATCACCGGGGAGCTGTTTTTT | CASSVTGGAFITGELFF
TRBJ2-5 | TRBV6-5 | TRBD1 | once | TGTGCCAGCAGACGGACAGGGGGCGCGGAGACCCAGTACTTC | CASRRTGGAETQYF
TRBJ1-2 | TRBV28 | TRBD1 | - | TGTGCCAGCAGGGGATTGTCCCGGACAGGCGGTGGCTACACCTTC | CASRGLSRTGGGYTF